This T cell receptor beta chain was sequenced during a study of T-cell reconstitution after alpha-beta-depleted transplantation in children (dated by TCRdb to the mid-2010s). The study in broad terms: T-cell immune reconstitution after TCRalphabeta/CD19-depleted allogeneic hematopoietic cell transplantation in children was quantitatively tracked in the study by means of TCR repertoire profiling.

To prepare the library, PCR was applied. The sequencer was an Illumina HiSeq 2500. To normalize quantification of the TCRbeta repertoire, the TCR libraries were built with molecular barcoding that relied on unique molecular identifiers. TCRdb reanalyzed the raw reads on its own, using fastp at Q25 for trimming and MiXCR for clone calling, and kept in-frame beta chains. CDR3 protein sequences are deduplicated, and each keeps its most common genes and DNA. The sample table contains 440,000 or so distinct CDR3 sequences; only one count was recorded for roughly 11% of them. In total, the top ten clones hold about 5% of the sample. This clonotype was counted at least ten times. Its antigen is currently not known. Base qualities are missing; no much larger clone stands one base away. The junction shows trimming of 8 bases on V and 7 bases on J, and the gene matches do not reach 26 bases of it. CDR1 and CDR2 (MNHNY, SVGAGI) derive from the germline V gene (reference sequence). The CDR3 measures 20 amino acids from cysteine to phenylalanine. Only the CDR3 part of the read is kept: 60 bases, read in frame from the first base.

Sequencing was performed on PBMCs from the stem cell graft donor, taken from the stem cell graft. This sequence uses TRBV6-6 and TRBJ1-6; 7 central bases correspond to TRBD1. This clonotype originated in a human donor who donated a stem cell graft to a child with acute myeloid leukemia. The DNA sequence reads TGTGCCAGCCAACGTCTCAGGGGACAGCGGGACGAAGGGAAGAATTCACCCCTCCACTTT. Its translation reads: CASQRLRGQRDEGKNSPLHF.